Below, one T cell receptor (beta chain) is given with its context. In germline, CDR1 is MDHEN, CDR2 SYDVKM. Trimming cost V 8 bases and J 3 bases; bases outside gene matches: 9. The CDR3 is made up of 14 amino acids. The data stem from a study of blood T cell repertoires in COVID-19. Study members were between about 18 and 100 years old and lived in over 20 US regions. TCRdb's table, derived via immunoSEQ multiplex PCR, lists solely in-frame clones and lacks some. The sample yields 430,000 or so clones, roughly 90% seen once. This receptor was taken from a woman in her late teens or twenties who had been exposed to COVID-19. The sample consisted of PBMCs or T cells enriched from blood (not recorded which). V is TRBV28 and J is TRBJ1-2, with TRBD1 matching over 7 bases. The CDR3 here is CASLEGTEHYGYTF. The CDR3 DNA reads as TGTGCCAGCCTCGAAGGGACAGAACACTATGGCTACACCTTC.